These 22 T cell receptor beta chains were all obtained from the same sample, sequenced in a study of Ad26.COV2.S vaccination and SARS-CoV-2 variants. Clones were sequenced by immunoSEQ multiplex PCR, and TCRdb holds only the in-frame ones, with some missing. The data show under 150,000 clones, 75% to 90% seen once. The sample here was peripheral blood, taken after recovery from COVID-19. The receptors here all came from a human donor who had recovered from COVID-19.

This sequence joins TRBV4-3 and TRBJ2-5; weak D call: TRBD1 (6 bases). This CDR3 has 15 amino acids. V was shortened by 3 bases and J by 5 bases, with 16 bases between the two germline ends. Germline V gives CDR1 LGHNA, CDR2 YSLEER. The CDR3 here is CASSQTEITGETQYF. In DNA, the CDR3 is TGCGCCAGCAGCCAGACCGAAATAACAGGGGAGACCCAGTACTTC.

The chain is built from TRBV5-5 and TRBJ2-7, with no clear D. The CDR3 runs 17 residues. Germline V gene data show CDR1 as SGHKS and CDR2 as YYEKEE (reference sequence). The ends were cut back, 4 bases at V and 1 base at J, with 21 bases in the middle. The CDR3 nucleotides read TGTGCCAGCAGCATAGCCCCGGGCTCCCGAGGATCCTACGAGCAGTACTTC. Residues: CASSIAPGSRGSYEQYF.

This chain uses TRBV11-2 with TRBJ2-1; 8 nucleotides align to TRBD2. The V gene end was trimmed by 0 bases and the J gene end by 6 bases; junction bases not matched to a gene: 4. The germline gives CDR1 SGHAT, CDR2 FQNNGV. The CDR3 contains 15 residues. CDR3 in amino acids: CASSLDGAGGNEQFF. CDR3 nucleotides: TGTGCCAGCAGCTTAGATGGGGCGGGGGGCAATGAGCAGTTCTTC.

The rearrangement links TRBV5-6 to TRBJ2-1; D perhaps matches TRBD2 (6 bases). The CDR3 spans 16 residues. CDR1 SGHDT and CDR2 YYEEEE come from the germline V gene. V was shortened by 4 bases and J by 3 bases, with 17 bases between the two germline ends. The CDR3 sequence is CASSRTGTASYNEQFF. CDR3 bases: TGTGCCAGCAGCCGCACCGGGACTGCTAGCTACAATGAGCAGTTCTTC.

The rearrangement joins TRBV10-3 to TRBJ2-3; no definite D call. The CDR3 consists of 13 residues. The germline V and J ends were trimmed by 3 bases and 10 bases, with 14 bases remaining between them. Per the germline V gene, CDR1 is ENHRY and CDR2 is SYGVKD. DNA for the CDR3: TGTGCCATCAGTGACGTCTTAGGATACGCGCAGTATTTT. It codes for CAISDVLGYAQYF.

The chain uses TRBV27 and TRBJ1-2, with no clear D. V dropped 2 bases and J dropped 10 bases, with 8 bases sitting between them. The CDR3 extends over 11 amino acids. Germline assignment: CDR1 MNHEY and CDR2 SMNVEV (reference sequence). The CDR3 DNA reads as TGTGCCAGCAGTTTAGAGGGAATCTACACCTTC. Translation gives CASSLEGIYTF.

The CDR3 DNA sequence: TGTGCCACCCAGCCCGCGGGGAGGGACGAGACCCAGTACTTC. This translates into CATQPAGRDETQYF. The V and J genes are TRBV24-1 and TRBJ2-5, with 7 bases that match TRBD2. V was pared by 9 bases and J by 5 bases, with 11 bases of the junction left unmatched. The CDR3 length is 14 residues. CDR1 is KGHDR, CDR2 SFDVKD, per germline.

This rearrangement joins TRBV6-5 to TRBJ2-3; D call uncertain. The V end was cut by 5 bases, the J end by 0 bases, with 12 bases between. The CDR3 spans 15 residues. The V gene's germline CDR1 is MNHEY and CDR2 SVGAGI. CDR3 loop: CASSQVSPSTDTQYF. CDR3 DNA sequence: TGTGCCAGCAGTCAGGTTTCCCCTAGCACAGATACGCAGTATTTT.

V and J are TRBV19 and TRBJ1-6; tentative D call: TRBD1 (6 bases). Germline loops: CDR1 LNHDA, CDR2 SQIVND (reference sequence). The CDR3 consists of 14 residues. V lost 6 bases and J 7 bases, leaving 13 bases between the germline ends. CDR3 in DNA: TGTGCCAGTAGGATTGGAGGGACAAATTCACCCCTCCACTTT. Protein product: CASRIGGTNSPLHF.

The V call is TRBV9, the J call TRBJ2-2; D remains unclear. The CDR3 is 14 amino acids. Trimming took 0 bases from V and 4 from J, leaving 7 bases between them. CDR1 and CDR2 (germline): SGDLS, YYNGEE. The CDR3 here is CASSVVSSTGELFF. The CDR3 DNA is TGTGCCAGCAGCGTAGTATCCAGCACCGGGGAGCTGTTTTTT.

V and J are TRBV5-5 and TRBJ2-3; D is uncertain. The germline CDR1 and CDR2 sequences are SGHKS and YYEKEE (reference sequence). V was cut by 1 base and J by 2 bases, with 8 bases left in between. The CDR3 length is 14 residues. CDR3 residues: CASSLLGYTDTQYF. The CDR3 nucleotides read TGTGCCAGCAGCTTGTTGGGGTACACAGATACGCAGTATTTT.

This chain uses TRBV28 with TRBJ2-7; D remains ambiguous. V was trimmed by 3 bases and J by 2 bases, leaving 5 bases between them. The germline V gene encodes CDR1 MDHEN and CDR2 SYDVKM. CDR3 size: 12 residues. DNA of the CDR3: TGTGCCAGCAGTTTGGGTACCTACGAGCAGTACTTC. Its translation: CASSLGTYEQYF.

The J gene is TRBJ2-3, the V gene TRBV9; possibly TRBD1 for D (5 bases). CDR3 length: 17 amino acids. CDR1 is SGDLS, CDR2 YYNGEE, per germline. V was clipped by 0 bases and J by 5 bases, with 19 bases between them. CDR3 bases: TGTGCCAGCAGCGTAGCCCTAGGGTGGGAAGGGGAAGATACGCAGTATTTT. Amino acid sequence: CASSVALGWEGEDTQYF. Supplemented by reference TRBV9 and TRBJ2-3, the full variable domain reads DSGVTQTPKHLITATGQRVTLRCSPRSGDLSVYWYQQSLDQGLQFLIQYYNGEERAKGNILERFSAQQFPDLHSELNLSSLELGDSALYFCASSVALGWEGEDTQYFGPGTRLTVL.

The V gene is TRBV2, the J gene TRBJ1-1; TRBD1 is a possible D gene (5 bases). The CDR3 extends over 13 amino acids. Germline loops: CDR1 SNHLY, CDR2 FYNNEI. The ends were cut back, 8 bases at V and 5 bases at J, with 15 bases in the middle. The CDR3 sequence: CASDGGLGTEAFF. CDR3 coding DNA: TGTGCCAGCGATGGGGGATTGGGGACTGAAGCTTTCTTT.

The chain combines TRBV4-2 with TRBJ1-2, with D maybe TRBD1 (5 bases). The CDR3 sequence is 16 residues long. Between the trimmed V and J ends, which lost 0 bases and 0 bases, there was a span of 11 bases. The germline gives CDR1 LGHNA, CDR2 YNFKEQ. The CDR3 loop is CASSQDGGGANYGYTF. The CDR3 DNA follows: TGTGCCAGCAGCCAAGATGGGGGGGGAGCTAACTATGGCTACACCTTC.

This clone came up a few times. V gene TRBV3-1 (or the pseudogene TRBV3-2) combines with J gene TRBJ1-5; D unclear. Germline CDR1 is LGHDT and CDR2 is YNNKEL (reference sequence). V was cut by 0 bases and J by 7 bases, with 16 bases left in between. The CDR3 sequence is 16 residues long. As DNA, the CDR3 is TGTGCCAGCAGCCAAGATAGTGGTGTTGGAGGACAGCCCCAGCATTTT. Its protein product is CASSQDSGVGGQPQHF.

The rearrangement joins TRBV27 to TRBJ2-7; D remains unclear. Germline V gene sequence: CDR1 MNHEY, CDR2 SMNVEV (reference sequence). CDR3 size: 13 residues. V was shortened by 5 bases and J by 2 bases, with 10 bases between the two germline ends. The CDR3 nucleotides are TGTGCCAGCAGTGACCTGGGGACCTACGAGCAGTACTTC. It codes for CASSDLGTYEQYF.

V and J are TRBV27 and TRBJ1-2; D gene ambiguous. Trimming took 0 bases from V and 0 from J, leaving 5 bases between them. The CDR3 has 14 amino acids. Germline CDR1 MNHEY, CDR2 SMNVEV (reference sequence). CDR3 bases: TGTGCCAGCAGTTTATCAGGGACTAACTATGGCTACACCTTC. Translation gives CASSLSGTNYGYTF.

V and J are TRBV3-1 (or the pseudogene TRBV3-2) and TRBJ1-2, with a possible D match to TRBD1 (6 bases). Germline V gene sequence: CDR1 LGHDT, CDR2 YNNKEL (reference sequence). The CDR3 extends over 14 amino acids. Trimming stripped 1 base from V and 8 bases from J, with 14 bases between. This chain's CDR3 is CASSQADSASGYTF. CDR3 nucleotides: TGTGCCAGCAGCCAAGCGGACAGCGCCTCAGGCTACACCTTC.

The rearrangement uses TRBV28 and TRBJ2-5, with 10 bases aligning to TRBD2. The CDR3 is made up of 17 amino acids. V shed 1 base and J 10 bases; nucleotides not matched to a gene: 15. The germline CDR1 and CDR2 sequences are MDHEN and SYDVKM. The CDR3 sequence: CASSLSGAGGAQVVQYF. CDR3 nucleotide sequence: TGTGCCAGCAGTTTATCCGGAGCGGGGGGGGCCCAGGTGGTCCAGTACTTC.

The chain couples TRBV2 to TRBJ1-6; no reliable D call. The germline V gene encodes CDR1 SNHLY and CDR2 FYNNEI. The CDR3 extends over 16 amino acids. Trimming left V 4 bases short and J 0 bases short, with 10 bases between. For the CDR3, the DNA is TGTGCCAGCAGTGTGCAGGCCAGCTCCTATAATTCACCCCTCCACTTT. Its protein is CASSVQASSYNSPLHF.

V and J are TRBV15 and TRBJ1-2; D unresolved. The CDR3 has 16 amino acids. Germline assignment: CDR1 LNHNV and CDR2 YYDKDF (reference sequence). Deletions cut 0 bases from V and 4 bases from J, with 15 bases between. CDR3: CATSREGRQAAYGYTF. The CDR3 DNA reads as TGTGCCACCAGCAGAGAAGGGAGGCAGGCCGCCTATGGCTACACCTTC.